This T cell receptor beta chain was captured in a study of CD8 T cells in ankylosing spondylitis. Whole-study results and caveats: What seemed typical of ankylosing spondylitis blood was a TCR beta motif built from several highly homologous variants. In the blood and synovial fluid of reactive arthritis, some motif variants had been previously reported.

This clonotype was seen only a few times. Its antigen is unknown. Quantitative 5'-RACE with molecular barcodes generated TCR beta libraries. TCRdb redid the calling of the 5' RACE reads with MiXCR, one entry per CDR3 protein. The sample carries more than 650,000 distinct CDR3 sequences, about 11% recorded once. The germline V gene encodes CDR1 SGHDT and CDR2 YYEEEE. The CDR3 totals 16 residues. V lost 3 bases and J 0 bases, leaving 12 bases between the germline ends. The sample comprised blood, either unsorted or a sorted T cell fraction (not recorded which). The source is a male donor with ankylosing spondylitis. The chain has TRBV5-6 and TRBJ2-2; possibly TRBD2 for D (5 bases). CDR3 bases: TGTGCCAGCAGCTGGACTCGGACGGCGAACACCGGGGAGCTGTTTTTT. Protein product: CASSWTRTANTGELFF. Full variable domain (outside the CDR3, taken from reference TRBV5-6 and TRBJ2-2): DAGVTQSPTHLIKTRGQQVTLRCSPKSGHDTVSWYQQALGQGPQFIFQYYEEEERQRGNFPDRFSGHQFPNYSSELNVNALLLGDSALYLCASSWTRTANTGELFFGEGSRLTVL.